This section outlines one TCR beta chain sequence together with its context. What it recognizes is unknown. This sample is drawn from a study of Graves' ophthalmopathy and Graves' hyperthyroidism. RNA transcripts were the source from which TCR beta CDR3 regions were amplified. HTBI-primed first-round RT-PCR preceded second-round multiplex PCR. TCRdb fed the multiplex PCR reads into MiXCR, producing one record per CDR3 protein. This table has over 650,000 distinct CDR3 sequences, 35% to 45% appearing once. CDR3 length: 14 residues. After removal of 7 bases from V and 7 bases from J, the junction contained 11 bases not matched to a gene. Study-level results: Clonotypes were expanded in thyroid at above 0.001 frequency, and most also appeared in blood.

The receptor's source is an adult man with Graves' ophthalmopathy. The gene calls are TRBV12-3 or TRBV12-4 and TRBJ1-2; TRBD1 aligns across 8 bases. Source material: peripheral blood. CDR3: CASNEDREEGGYTF. As DNA, the CDR3 is TGTGCCAGCAACGAGGACAGGGAGGAGGGTGGCTACACCTTC.